This TCR beta chain was found in a study of blood T cell repertoires in COVID-19. Study at large: Donors in the United States, Italy and Spain gave samples during acute or convalescent COVID-19. PBMCs, B-cell-depleted T cells, or T cells provided the cDNA or gDNA that made up the material.

Seattle patients were enrolled while actively infected and followed longitudinally. Method: immunoSEQ multiplex PCR; TCRdb's copy keeps in-frame clones and lacks some. The table has about 260,000 clones, roughly 90% seen once. Germline CDR1 is MDHEN and CDR2 is SYDVKM. CDR3 size: 14 residues. V lost 1 base, J lost 2 bases, and 6 bases lay in between. The receptor comes from a woman in her 30s with COVID-19, enrolled during active disease. The sample was peripheral blood. The chain links TRBV28 to TRBJ1-5; D is undetermined. Written as DNA, the CDR3 is TGTGCCAGCAGTTTATACGGGGGCAATCAGCCCCAGCATTTT. Residues: CASSLYGGNQPQHF.